These 3 T cell receptor beta chains came from one sample sequenced in a study of T cell responses to AZD1222 COVID-19 vaccine. Method: immunoSEQ multiplex PCR; TCRdb's copy keeps in-frame clones and lacks some. The table records 180,000 or so clones, roughly 93% of them present only once. Source: peripheral blood, taken on day 0 of AZD1222 vaccination. These receptors came from an adult in good health.

The chain joins TRBV7-9 to TRBJ2-1; 7 bases fit TRBD2. J was trimmed by 7 bases and V by 1 base; bases with no gene match: 4. Per germline, CDR1 SEHNR and CDR2 FQNEAQ (reference sequence). This CDR3 has 14 amino acids. The CDR3 DNA follows: TGTGCCAGCAGCTTAGGTGCGGGGGTGAATGAGCAGTTCTTC. This gives the protein CASSLGAGVNEQFF.

The chain employs TRBV11-1 and TRBJ2-7; TRBD1 matches at 8 bases. CDR3 length equals 14 residues. V was pared by 4 bases and J by 2 bases, with 4 bases of the junction left unmatched. Germline lookup yields CDR1 SGHAT and CDR2 FQDESV (reference sequence). The CDR3 region has the DNA TGTGCCAGCAGCTCCGCGACAGGGGCCTACGAGCAGTACTTC. Residues: CASSSATGAYEQYF.

Here the CDR3 reads CASRAGVLNTEAFF. The DNA of the CDR3 is TGTGCCAGTAGAGCAGGGGTTCTGAACACTGAAGCTTTCTTT. This chain links TRBV6-5 with TRBJ1-1; D might be TRBD1 (6 bases). Between the trimmed V and J ends, which lost 9 bases and 0 bases, there was a span of 14 bases. Germline loops: CDR1 MNHEY, CDR2 SVGAGI. The CDR3 is made up of 14 amino acids.